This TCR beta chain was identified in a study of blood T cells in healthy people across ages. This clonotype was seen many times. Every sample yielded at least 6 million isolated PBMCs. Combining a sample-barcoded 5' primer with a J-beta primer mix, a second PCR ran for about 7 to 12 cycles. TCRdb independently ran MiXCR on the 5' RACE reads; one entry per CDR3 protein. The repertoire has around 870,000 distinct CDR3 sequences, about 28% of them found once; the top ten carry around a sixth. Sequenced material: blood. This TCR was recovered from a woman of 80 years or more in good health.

CDR3 nucleotides: TGTGCCAGCAGCTTGGGGTACCTCCGGCTTGGACGGACTCCAACCTACGAGCAGTACTTC. Its protein is CASSLGYLRLGRTPTYEQYF. This chain uses TRBV5-7 with TRBJ2-7; weak D call: TRBD2 (5 bases). TRBV5-7 is an ORF for which the function is uncertain. The V end was cut by 0 bases, the J end by 2 bases, with 27 bases between. The CDR3 extends over 20 amino acids.